Below, 26 T cell receptor beta chains from the same sample are listed, as sequenced in a study of cytomegalovirus exposure and HLA in healthy donors. Assay used: immunoSEQ multiplex PCR; TCRdb lists only in-frame clones, some missing. Counted here are approximately 120,000 clones, 89% occurring once; the ten biggest clones make up 1.1%. The sequenced material came from PBMCs. These receptor sequences come from a young woman in good health and CMV-seronegative.

J is TRBJ2-7 and V is TRBV7-6; 9 nucleotides match TRBD1. The trim removed 4 bases at V and 2 bases at J, leaving 6 bases unmatched. Germline V gene data show CDR1 as SGHVS and CDR2 as FNYEAQ. This CDR3 region has 15 residues. Written as DNA, the CDR3 is TGTGCCAGCAGCTCCCGGACAGGGGAGACCTACGAGCAGTACTTC. Translation: CASSSRTGETYEQYF. Full variable domain (rest looked up from reference TRBV7-6 and TRBJ2-7): GAGVSQSPRYKVTKRGQDVALRCDPISGHVSLYWYRQALGQGPEFLTYFNYEAQQDKSGLPNDRFSAERPEGSISTLTIQRTEQRDSAMYRCASSSRTGETYEQYFGPGTRLTVT.

This clone has only one observation. J is TRBJ2-7 and V is TRBV4-1, with D unresolved. Trimming took off 0 bases at V and 1 base at J, with 7 bases between the two ends. Germline V gene data show CDR1 as MGHRA and CDR2 as YSYEKL. The length of the CDR3 is 14 residues. Here the CDR3 reads CASSQEGISYEQYF. Written as DNA, the CDR3 is TGCGCCAGCAGCCAAGAGGGCATTTCCTACGAGCAGTACTTC.

CDR3 sequence reads: CASKGAPRYGYTF. Written as DNA, the CDR3 is TGTGCCAGCAAGGGGGCGCCGCGCTATGGCTACACCTTC. The rearrangement uses TRBV28 and TRBJ1-2, with 7 nucleotides matching TRBD1. Germline CDR1 is MDHEN and CDR2 is SYDVKM. The J segment lost 4 bases and the V segment lost 7 bases, leaving 6 bases of the junction unmatched. The CDR3 has 13 residues.

This clone was recorded once. The rearrangement joins TRBV7-2 to TRBJ2-6; perhaps TRBD2 as D (5 bases). V lost 3 bases, J lost 0 bases, and 6 bases lay in between. The CDR3 has 15 amino acids. CDR1 and CDR2 from the germline V gene are SGHTA and FQGNSA. The CDR3 loop is CASSFAGSGANVLTF. As DNA, the CDR3 is TGTGCCAGCAGCTTCGCGGGCTCTGGGGCCAACGTCCTGACTTTC.

This clone was detected a few times. This sequence joins TRBV4-3 and TRBJ1-1, with TRBD1 as a possible D gene (6 bases). V shed 4 bases and J shed 0 bases, with 21 bases lying between them. This CDR3 has 18 amino acids. Germline lookup yields CDR1 LGHNA and CDR2 YSLEER. DNA for the CDR3: TGCGCCAGCAGCCGTGAGGCCGGGACACAGAACATGAACACTGAAGCTTTCTTT. Its translation is CASSREAGTQNMNTEAFF.

This chain uses TRBV7-8 with TRBJ2-1, with TRBD2 identical over 14 bases. The J segment lost 0 bases and the V segment lost 3 bases, leaving 4 bases of the junction unmatched. Germline CDR1 and CDR2: SGHVS and FQNEAQ. The CDR3 runs 18 residues. CDR3 sequence (DNA): TGTGCCAGCAGCTTGGGGACTAGCGGGGGCAGCTCCTACAATGAGCAGTTCTTC. Protein product: CASSLGTSGGSSYNEQFF.

This sequence joins TRBV29-1 and TRBJ1-1, with no clear D. Trimming took 2 bases from V and 6 from J, leaving 10 bases between them. The CDR3 runs to 12 residues. The germline gives CDR1 SQVTM, CDR2 ANQGSEA. In DNA form, the CDR3 reads TGCAGCGTTGAACGGGGTAAGGCTGAAGCTTTCTTT. Encoded protein: CSVERGKAEAFF.

The J gene is TRBJ2-3, the V gene TRBV9; D perhaps matches TRBD2 (7 bases). In germline, CDR1 is SGDLS, CDR2 YYNGEE. Deletions cut 2 bases from V and 3 bases from J, with 13 bases between. CDR3 length: 15 residues. CDR3 DNA sequence: TGTGCCAGCAGCGTCTCGGCGGGGGCAACAGATACGCAGTATTTT. Its protein is CASSVSAGATDTQYF.

V is TRBV27 and J is TRBJ1-2, with D unresolved. The CDR3 spans 14 residues. Per the germline V gene, CDR1 is MNHEY and CDR2 is SMNVEV (reference sequence). V was pared by 2 bases and J by 0 bases, with 7 bases between. The CDR3 is CASSLSGANYGYTF. The CDR3 DNA reads as TGTGCCAGCAGTTTAAGTGGAGCTAACTATGGCTACACCTTC.

The chain recombines TRBV20-1 with TRBJ2-5; D gene unclear. Looked up from germline, CDR1 is DFQATT and CDR2 is SNEGSKA (reference sequence). V was clipped by 5 bases and J by 2 bases, with 6 bases between them. The CDR3 has 11 amino acids. The CDR3 loop reads CSASKQETQYF. In nucleotides, the CDR3 is TGCAGTGCTTCAAAACAAGAGACCCAGTACTTC.

This clone showed up just once. This chain connects TRBV7-2 to TRBJ1-2; the D gene is possibly TRBD1 (5 bases). Looked up from germline, CDR1 is SGHTA and CDR2 is FQGNSA. Trimming removed 1 base from V and 4 bases from J, with 13 bases in between. The length of the CDR3 is 15 residues. The CDR3 nucleotides read TGTGCCAGCAGCTTAGAGGTTCAGGGAAGCTATGGCTACACCTTC. It yields the protein CASSLEVQGSYGYTF.

The chain joins TRBV10-1 to TRBJ1-2, with unresolved D. The CDR3 consists of 15 residues. Trimming pared 4 bases from V and 4 bases from J, leaving 16 bases between. Germline CDR1 and CDR2: WNHNN and SYGVQD (reference sequence). The CDR3 loop is CASSAEREIPYGYTF. In DNA form, the CDR3 reads TGCGCCAGCAGTGCCGAACGGGAAATCCCCTATGGCTACACCTTC.

The chain employs TRBV25-1 and TRBJ1-1; unclear D gene. Trimming removed 2 bases from V and 0 bases from J, with 7 bases in between. The CDR3 covers 14 residues. The V gene's germline CDR1 is MGHDK and CDR2 SYGVNS. The CDR3: CASSELQLNTEAFF. As DNA, the CDR3 is TGTGCCAGCAGTGAACTACAGCTGAACACTGAAGCTTTCTTT.

This chain connects TRBV6-5 to TRBJ1-5, with 7 nucleotides matching TRBD1. J gave up 1 base and V 6 bases, and 6 bases lay outside the gene matches. The CDR3 extends over 15 amino acids. CDR1 and CDR2 (germline): MNHEY, SVGAGI. The CDR3: CASRTGTASNQPQHF. The CDR3 DNA follows: TGTGCCAGCAGAACCGGGACAGCAAGCAATCAGCCCCAGCATTTT.

The chain joins TRBV7-6 to TRBJ1-1, with D perhaps TRBD1 (6 bases). The CDR3 sequence is 15 residues long. CDR1 is SGHVS, CDR2 FNYEAQ, per germline. The V and J ends lost 3 bases and 4 bases respectively, with 15 bases between them. CDR3 nucleotides: TGTGCCAGCAGCTTGGGCGGGGGGCTAGGCACTGAAGCTTTCTTT. It specifies CASSLGGGLGTEAFF.

This chain uses TRBV2 with TRBJ1-2, with D hard to call. Germline V gene data show CDR1 as SNHLY and CDR2 as FYNNEI. The CDR3 has 13 residues. V was shortened by 4 bases and J by 10 bases, with 16 bases between the two germline ends. The CDR3 loop reads CASSAGEGVVYTF. Here the CDR3 DNA reads TGTGCCAGCAGTGCGGGAGAGGGAGTTGTCTACACCTTC.

The genes are TRBV6-1 and TRBJ2-3; 7 nucleotides match TRBD2. J was trimmed by 2 bases and V by 2 bases; bases with no gene match: 4. Per germline, CDR1 MNHNS and CDR2 SASEGT. CDR3 size: 15 residues. Here the CDR3 reads CASSEPAGNTDTQYF. In DNA, the CDR3 is TGTGCCAGCAGTGAACCAGCGGGGAACACAGATACGCAGTATTTT.

V gene TRBV4-2 combines with J gene TRBJ2-6, with D tentatively TRBD2 (6 bases). Trimming shortened V by 0 bases and J by 0 bases, and 6 bases separated the two germline ends. Germline V lookup: CDR1 LGHNA, CDR2 YNFKEQ. The CDR3 is made up of 16 amino acids. For the CDR3, the DNA is TGTGCCAGCAGCCAAGAGGGGGGCTCTGGGGCCAACGTCCTGACTTTC. The encoded protein is CASSQEGGSGANVLTF.

This chain links TRBV6-5 with TRBJ2-2; tentatively, D is TRBD1 (5 bases). In germline, CDR1 is MNHEY, CDR2 SVGAGI. The CDR3 is made up of 13 amino acids. V lost 4 bases, J lost 6 bases, and 9 bases lay in between. In DNA, the CDR3 is TGTGCCAGCAGTTCAGGGTTTCCCGGGGAGCTGTTTTTT. Amino acid sequence: CASSSGFPGELFF.

The V and J genes are TRBV28 and TRBJ1-5; D is uncertain. Germline CDR1 is MDHEN and CDR2 is SYDVKM. CDR3 size: 17 residues. The ends were cut back, 3 bases at V and 1 base at J, with 16 bases in the middle. CDR3 bases: TGTGCCAGCAGTTTGGCCTTGACGCGGCGGAGCAATCAGCCCCAGCATTTT. Its translation is CASSLALTRRSNQPQHF.

This rearrangement joins TRBV11-2 to TRBJ2-7; TRBD1 aligns across 10 bases. Germline V gives CDR1 SGHAT, CDR2 FQNNGV. The CDR3 totals 13 residues. The ends lost 5 bases at V and 5 bases at J; junction bases unmatched: 3. CDR3 coding DNA: TGTGCCAGCAGCCTGGGACAGGGGAACGAGCAGTACGTC. This codes for CASSLGQGNEQYV.

This clone was detected a few times. The V and J genes are TRBV30 and TRBJ1-2, with a weak D call TRBD1 (6 bases). Germline V CDR1 and CDR2: GTSNPN, SVGIG (reference sequence). This CDR3 spans 14 amino acids. V gave up 4 bases and J gave up 3 bases, with 15 bases separating them. The CDR3 coding sequence is TGTGCCTGGATTAGGGGGAATCAAGACTATGGCTACACCTTC. It encodes CAWIRGNQDYGYTF.

The rearrangement uses TRBV27 and TRBJ2-7; 10 nucleotides line up with TRBD2. The V and J ends lost 8 bases and 1 base, in that order; junction bases with no gene match: 5. The CDR3 is 14 residues long. CDR1 is MNHEY and CDR2 is SMNVEV in the germline V gene (reference sequence). CDR3 in DNA: TGTGCCAGCGCACGACTAGCGGGTTCCTACGAGCAGTACTTC. This gives the protein CASARLAGSYEQYF.

The V and J genes are TRBV7-9 and TRBJ1-4; D gene unclear. Trimming cost V 2 bases and J 8 bases, with 6 bases left between them. The CDR3 sequence is 12 residues long. Germline CDR1 SEHNR, CDR2 FQNEAQ (reference sequence). CDR3 protein: CASSLPVEKLFF. The CDR3 DNA follows: TGTGCCAGCAGCTTACCCGTGGAAAAACTGTTTTTT.

This chain links TRBV2 with TRBJ1-1; 7 nucleotides line up with TRBD1. Germline V lookup: CDR1 SNHLY, CDR2 FYNNEI. The V and J ends lost 7 bases and 1 base, in that order; junction bases with no gene match: 3. The CDR3 covers 13 residues. For the CDR3, the DNA is TGTGCCAGCAAGACAGGGAGGAACACTGAAGCTTTCTTT. Translation: CASKTGRNTEAFF.

The rearrangement joins TRBV9 to TRBJ2-3; TRBD1 agrees at 8 bases. Germline V gene data show CDR1 as SGDLS and CDR2 as YYNGEE. This CDR3 spans 15 amino acids. V shed 4 bases and J 4 bases; nucleotides not matched to a gene: 8. The CDR3 bases are TGTGCCAGCAGCATGTACGCAGGGGGCCCAGATACGCAGTATTTT. It codes for CASSMYAGGPDTQYF.